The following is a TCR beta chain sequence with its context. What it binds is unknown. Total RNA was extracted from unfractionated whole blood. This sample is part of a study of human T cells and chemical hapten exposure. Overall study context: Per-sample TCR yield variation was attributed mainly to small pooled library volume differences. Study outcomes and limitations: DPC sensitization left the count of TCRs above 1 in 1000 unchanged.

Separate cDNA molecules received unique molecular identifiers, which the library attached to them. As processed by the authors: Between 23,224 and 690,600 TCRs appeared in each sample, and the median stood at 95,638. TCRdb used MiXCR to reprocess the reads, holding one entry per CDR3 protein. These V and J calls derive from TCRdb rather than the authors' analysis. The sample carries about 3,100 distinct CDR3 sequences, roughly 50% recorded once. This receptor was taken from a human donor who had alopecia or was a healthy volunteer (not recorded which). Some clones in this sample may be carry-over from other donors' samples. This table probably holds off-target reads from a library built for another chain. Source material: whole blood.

The CDR3 sequence: CASSLRKGLGDTQYF. Here the CDR3 DNA reads TGTGCCAGCAGCTTACGTAAAGGACTAGGGGATACGCAGTATTTT. The V and J genes are TRBV7-2 and TRBJ2-3; 7 bases match TRBD2. Germline CDR1 SGHTA, CDR2 FQGNSA. J lost 6 bases, V lost 2 bases, and 8 bases had no gene match. This CDR3 is 15 amino acids long.